The 32 T cell receptor beta chains below were found in one sample sequenced in a study of response to subunit inactivated influenza vaccine. MiXCR, applied by TCRdb to the RT-PCR reads, yields one record per CDR3 protein. The repertoire has about 500,000 distinct CDR3 sequences, 16% of them found once; the top ten carry less than 4%. The sample was CD4+ T cells sorted from PBMCs, taken roughly 24 months after vaccination. These receptors all come from a man aged 50 to 69 who received an inactivated influenza vaccine.

By its share, this clonotype is medium-sized. The chain is built from TRBV12-3 or TRBV12-4 and TRBJ2-1, with D unclear. V lost 6 bases and J lost 3, with 3 bases in between. The CDR3 runs 11 residues. CDR3: CASSRYNEQFF. The CDR3, as DNA: TGTGCCAGCAGCCGCTACAATGAGCAGTTCTTC.

This clonotype was picked up a small number of times. Because it lacks the conserved phenylalanine or tryptophan at the end, this CDR3 is likely a read error. It is unclear where the CDR3 begins or ends on the DNA, so no DNA is shown, and the CDR3 is as TCRdb lists it. V gene TRBV6-5 combines with J gene TRBJ2-5; no check of the table's D call, TRBD1, against the DNA was made. Looked up from germline, CDR1 is MNHEY and CDR2 is SVGAGI. Counting both end residues, the CDR3 totals 10 amino acids. This CDR3 reads CASSYPPGPP.

In this sample, this clonotype turned up a few times. The chain links TRBV3-1 to TRBJ2-7; D gene uncertain. This CDR3 has 13 residues. Trimming took 1 base from V and 2 from J, leaving 6 bases between them. CDR1 LGHDT and CDR2 YNNKEL come from the germline V gene (reference sequence). Written as DNA, the CDR3 is TGTGCCAGCAGCCAAGTAGATGCCTACGAGCAGTACTTC. As protein: CASSQVDAYEQYF.

This chain joins TRBV6-1 and TRBJ2-7, with D perhaps TRBD1 (6 bases). V was shortened by 8 bases and J by 4 bases, with 18 bases between the two germline ends. The CDR3 contains 14 residues. In germline, CDR1 is MNHNS, CDR2 SASEGT. The CDR3 region has the DNA TGTGCCAGCGTCGGACAGCCCTTTTCATACGAGCAGTACTTC. Translation gives CASVGQPFSYEQYF.

This clonotype was counted only a few times. The CDR3 is CSARGRRGTEYEQYF. The CDR3 coding sequence is TGCAGTGCTAGAGGTCGGCGCGGGACAGAGTACGAGCAGTACTTC. V is TRBV20-1 and J is TRBJ2-7, with D maybe TRBD1 (7 bases). Germline V CDR1 and CDR2: DFQATT, SNEGSKA (reference sequence). The germline V and J ends were trimmed by 1 base and 4 bases, with 17 bases remaining between them. The CDR3 spans 15 residues.

The V and J genes are TRBV11-2 and TRBJ2-3, with 9 bases identical to TRBD2. Trimming cost V 6 bases and J 5 bases; bases outside gene matches: 18. The CDR3 spans 18 residues. Per the germline V gene, CDR1 is SGHAT and CDR2 is FQNNGV. This chain's CDR3 is CASSPYLSGRPLIDTQYF. Here the CDR3 DNA reads TGTGCCAGCAGTCCCTACTTAAGCGGGAGGCCTCTTATAGATACGCAGTATTTT. Drawing the rest from reference TRBV11-2 and TRBJ2-3, the complete variable domain is EAGVAQSPRYKIIEKRQSVAFWCNPISGHATLYWYQQILGQGPKLLIQFQNNGVVDDSQLPKDRFSAERLKGVDSTLKIQPAKLEDSAVYLCASSPYLSGRPLIDTQYFGPGTRLTVL.

V gene TRBV19 combines with J gene TRBJ2-3; possibly TRBD1 or TRBD2 for D (5 bases each). Trimming stripped 5 bases from V and 4 bases from J, with 19 bases between. This CDR3 is 16 amino acids long. Germline V lookup: CDR1 LNHDA, CDR2 SQIVND (reference sequence). The CDR3 nucleotides read TGTGCCAGTAGTGACCGCCGAGGGGAGCGGTCAGATACGCAGTATTTT. Translating it yields CASSDRRGERSDTQYF.

V and J are TRBV20-1 and TRBJ1-2; D not certain. The CDR3 sequence is 13 residues long. From germline, CDR1 is DFQATT and CDR2 SNEGSKA (reference sequence). Trimming pared 0 bases from V and 8 bases from J, leaving 13 bases between. CDR3 amino acids: CSARDPEWRGYTF. The CDR3 bases are TGCAGTGCTAGAGACCCCGAGTGGAGAGGCTACACCTTC.

The chain uses TRBV12-3 or TRBV12-4 and TRBJ2-1, with TRBD2 identical over 12 bases. The trim removed 7 bases at V and 8 bases at J, leaving 6 bases unmatched. The CDR3 consists of 14 residues. CDR3: CASTLTSGRYEQFF. CDR3 DNA: TGTGCCAGCACCTTGACTAGCGGGAGATATGAGCAGTTCTTC.

The gene calls are TRBV10-3 and TRBJ1-1; 7 bases are a match to TRBD1. The CDR3 runs to 13 residues. The junction had 8 bases not matched to a gene; V was cut back by 7 bases and J by 6 bases. The V gene's germline CDR1 is ENHRY and CDR2 SYGVKD. In DNA form, the CDR3 reads TGTGCCATCAATTTAGACAGGGTCTCTGAAGCTTTCTTT. Amino acids: CAINLDRVSEAFF.

The rearrangement links TRBV20-1 to TRBJ1-5; D might be TRBD1 (6 bases). Germline CDR1 reads DFQATT; CDR2 reads SNEGSKA (reference sequence). V lost 4 bases, J lost 7 bases, and 11 bases lay in between. This CDR3 is built from 12 residues. This CDR3 reads CSAKQGGQPQHF. The CDR3 nucleotides read TGCAGTGCTAAACAGGGAGGCCAGCCCCAGCATTTT.

The V gene is TRBV20-1, the J gene TRBJ2-3; 9 bases fit TRBD2. The CDR3 has 16 amino acids. V shed 0 bases and J 0 bases; nucleotides not matched to a gene: 4. Germline V gene sequence: CDR1 DFQATT, CDR2 SNEGSKA (reference sequence). The CDR3 bases are TGCAGTGCTAGAGACCCTCTAGCGGGAAGCACAGATACGCAGTATTTT. Translating gives CSARDPLAGSTDTQYF.

This clonotype has ten or more counts. This chain joins TRBV12-3 or TRBV12-4 and TRBJ2-1; TRBD2 aligns across 9 bases. V was clipped by 8 bases and J by 4 bases; unmatched bases: 9. CDR3 length equals 15 residues. The CDR3: CASGPESGRYNEQFF. The CDR3 bases are TGTGCCAGCGGACCTGAGAGCGGGAGGTACAATGAGCAGTTCTTC.

This clonotype was observed a handful of times. This rearrangement joins TRBV19 to TRBJ1-4, with a possible D match to TRBD1 (5 bases). CDR1 LNHDA and CDR2 SQIVND come from the germline V gene (reference sequence). Trimming stripped 7 bases from V and 4 bases from J, with 19 bases between. The CDR3 is 16 amino acids. DNA for the CDR3: TGTGCCAGTATCTCCAAGGAGGGACGGCTTAATGAAAAACTGTTTTTT. Its translation: CASISKEGRLNEKLFF. Variable domain in full (rest from reference TRBV19 and TRBJ1-4): DGGITQSPKYLFRKEGQNVTLSCEQNLNHDAMYWYRQDPGQGLRLIYYSQIVNDFQKGDIAEGYSVSREKKESFPLTVTSAQKNPTAFYLCASISKEGRLNEKLFFGSGTQLSVL.

The chain links TRBV4-3 to TRBJ2-4; D may be TRBD2 (6 bases). The length of the CDR3 is 17 residues. CDR1 LGHNA and CDR2 YSLEER come from the germline V gene. With 4 bases removed from V and 5 bases from J, the gap between germline ends came to 21 bases. The CDR3 loop is CASSPRVSGEKENIQYF. CDR3 in DNA: TGCGCCAGCAGCCCCCGGGTTAGCGGAGAAAAAGAAAACATTCAGTACTTC.

This clonotype was recorded a few times. V and J are TRBV11-2 and TRBJ2-1; TRBD1 matches at 10 bases. V dropped 6 bases and J dropped 9; count of bases not matched to a gene: 8. This CDR3 is built from 14 residues. Germline CDR1 SGHAT, CDR2 FQNNGV. CDR3 sequence reads: CASSGQGEFIEQFF. The CDR3 DNA follows: TGTGCCAGCAGTGGACAGGGGGAGTTTATTGAGCAGTTCTTC.

For the CDR3, the DNA is TGTGCCAGCAGCGTCGGGACTAGCGGGCTTCCCTACGAGCAGTACTTC. This codes for CASSVGTSGLPYEQYF. The chain has TRBV7-2 and TRBJ2-7; 12 bases match TRBD2. Germline assignment: CDR1 SGHTA and CDR2 FQGNSA. With V trimmed by 5 bases and J by 2 bases, 7 bases remained unmatched. The CDR3 has 16 amino acids.

This chain uses TRBV3-1 with TRBJ2-7; 9 bases match TRBD2. Germline V gene data show CDR1 as LGHDT and CDR2 as YNNKEL (reference sequence). The V segment lost 8 bases and the J segment 0 bases; nucleotides outside the gene matches: 17. The CDR3 loop spans 18 amino acids. CDR3 sequence reads: CASSRASSSGASSYEQYF. CDR3 DNA sequence: TGTGCCAGCTCCCGCGCCTCATCTAGCGGGGCTAGCTCCTACGAGCAGTACTTC.

The V call is TRBV4-3, the J call TRBJ2-7; maybe TRBD1 (5 bases). Looked up from germline, CDR1 is LGHNA and CDR2 is YSLEER. The CDR3 is 16 residues long. The germline V and J ends were trimmed by 0 bases and 2 bases, with 14 bases remaining between them. CDR3 in DNA: TGCGCCAGCAGCCAAGAAGCGACGGACACCGCCTACGAGCAGTACTTC. This translates into CASSQEATDTAYEQYF.

V is TRBV30 and J is TRBJ1-6; D is unresolved. Trimming shortened V by 3 bases and J by 0 bases, and 9 bases separated the two germline ends. CDR1 GTSNPN and CDR2 SVGIG come from the germline V gene (reference sequence). CDR3 size: 15 residues. In nucleotides, the CDR3 is TGTGCCTGGAGCCCATCGGGCTCCTATAATTCACCCCTCCACTTT. This translates into CAWSPSGSYNSPLHF. The full variable domain, rest sourced from reference TRBV30 and TRBJ1-6, is SQTIHQWPATLVQPVGSPLSLECTVEGTSNPNLYWYRQAAGRGLQLLFYSVGIGQISSEVPQNLSASRPQDRQFILSSKKLLLSDSGFYLCAWSPSGSYNSPLHFGNGTRLTVT.

The chain is built from TRBV28 and TRBJ1-1, with D perhaps TRBD1 (5 bases). This CDR3 spans 15 amino acids. V gave up 2 bases and J gave up 5 bases, with 15 bases separating them. Germline V gene lookup returns CDR1 MDHEN and CDR2 SYDVKM. CDR3 sequence: CASSLIRSRGTEAFF. CDR3 nucleotides: TGTGCCAGCAGTTTAATCCGTTCCCGGGGGACTGAAGCTTTCTTT. The variable domain in full, completed from reference TRBV28 and TRBJ1-1, reads DVKVTQSSRYLVKRTGEKVFLECVQDMDHENMFWYRQDPGLGLRLIYFSYDVKMKEKGDIPEGYSVSREKKERFSLILESASTNQTSMYLCASSLIRSRGTEAFFGQGTRLTVV.

The chain links TRBV3-1 to TRBJ1-1, with D uncertain. Looked up from germline, CDR1 is LGHDT and CDR2 is YNNKEL (reference sequence). Trimming removed 4 bases from V and 7 bases from J, with 10 bases in between. The CDR3 length is 12 residues. The CDR3 DNA reads TGTGCCAGCAGCCGCATTGGGATTGAAGCTTTCTTT. Translation gives CASSRIGIEAFF.

The chain couples TRBV6-1 to TRBJ1-2; D is ambiguous. The CDR3 extends over 15 amino acids. The V end lost 5 bases, the J end lost 5 bases, and 18 bases lay between the germline ends. Germline CDR1 reads MNHNS; CDR2 reads SASEGT. CDR3 loop: CASSPQSKLKYGYTF. The CDR3 DNA sequence: TGTGCCAGCAGTCCGCAATCAAAGCTAAAATATGGCTACACCTTC.

The J gene is TRBJ2-7, the V gene TRBV28; TRBD1 is a possible D gene (5 bases). The CDR3 is 12 amino acids. V was shortened by 8 bases and J by 2 bases, with 10 bases between the two germline ends. CDR1 and CDR2 from the germline V gene are MDHEN and SYDVKM. CDR3 protein: CASGKGAYEQYF. CDR3 coding DNA: TGTGCCAGCGGGAAAGGGGCCTACGAGCAGTACTTC.

This clonotype was counted many times. This rearrangement joins TRBV5-1 to TRBJ1-2; TRBD1 aligns across 9 bases. The V segment lost 4 bases and the J segment 4 bases; nucleotides outside the gene matches: 5. This CDR3 has 14 residues. The germline gives CDR1 SGHRS, CDR2 YFSETQ. The CDR3: CASSPGTGSYGYTF. Here the CDR3 DNA reads TGCGCCAGCAGCCCTGGGACAGGGAGCTATGGCTACACCTTC.

A few counts support this clonotype. This chain joins TRBV10-3 and TRBJ2-5; maybe TRBD2 (6 bases). Deletions cut 1 base from V and 5 bases from J, with 8 bases between. The CDR3 contains 13 residues. Germline CDR1 ENHRY, CDR2 SYGVKD. The CDR3 loop is CAISEYLAETQYF. CDR3 in DNA: TGTGCCATCAGTGAGTACCTAGCGGAGACCCAGTACTTC.

The V call is TRBV2, the J call TRBJ2-7; D unclear. V was trimmed by 4 bases and J by 4 bases, leaving 11 bases between them. The germline gives CDR1 SNHLY, CDR2 FYNNEI. The CDR3 runs 13 residues. The CDR3 nucleotides are TGTGCCAGCAGTGTACTTATCGGGTACGAGCAGTACTTC. Protein: CASSVLIGYEQYF.

The CDR3 spells CSERGLAGGLDTQYF. The CDR3 DNA follows: TGCAGTGAGAGGGGGCTAGCGGGAGGGCTCGATACGCAGTATTTT. The chain combines TRBV20-1 with TRBJ2-3; 12 bases map to TRBD2. V lost 7 bases, J lost 6 bases, and 11 bases stayed unmatched. Germline V gives CDR1 DFQATT, CDR2 SNEGSKA (reference sequence). This CDR3 contains 15 residues.

This clonotype was recorded a few times. This sequence joins TRBV11-2 and TRBJ1-2, with D possibly matching TRBD1 (6 bases). This CDR3 contains 15 residues. V lost 7 bases and J lost 5, with 20 bases in between. CDR1 SGHAT and CDR2 FQNNGV come from the germline V gene. This CDR3 is CASNLQSTGQYGYTF. The CDR3 bases are TGTGCCAGCAACCTTCAATCGACAGGACAATATGGCTACACCTTC.

The chain uses TRBV27 and TRBJ1-5; possibly TRBD1 for D (5 bases). The CDR3 has 13 amino acids. The ends were cut back, 6 bases at V and 7 bases at J, with 13 bases in the middle. Germline loops: CDR1 MNHEY, CDR2 SMNVEV (reference sequence). The CDR3 DNA sequence: TGTGCCAGCAGCCGTGGGGGTAGCCAGCCCCAGCATTTT. This translates into CASSRGGSQPQHF.

The genes are TRBV25-1 and TRBJ2-2, with 7 bases lining up with TRBD1. V was pared by 4 bases and J by 2 bases, with 7 bases of the junction left unmatched. The CDR3 length is 16 residues. The germline V gene encodes CDR1 MGHDK and CDR2 SYGVNS. DNA of the CDR3: TGTGCCAGCAGTGCCCGAAGACAGGGTAACACCGGGGAGCTGTTTTTT. It codes for CASSARRQGNTGELFF. The variable domain in full, completed from reference TRBV25-1 and TRBJ2-2, reads EADIYQTPRYLVIGTGKKITLECSQTMGHDKMYWYQQDPGMELHLIHYSYGVNSTEKGDLSSESTVSRIRTEHFPLTLESARPSHTSQYLCASSARRQGNTGELFFGEGSRLTVL.

The chain employs TRBV28 and TRBJ1-5, with 9 bases fitting TRBD1. The germline CDR1 and CDR2 sequences are MDHEN and SYDVKM. This CDR3 is built from 14 residues. The V segment lost 6 bases and the J segment 7 bases; nucleotides outside the gene matches: 7. CDR3 nucleotide sequence: TGTGCCAGCAGCCCCGGACAGGGGTGGCAGCCCCAGCATTTT. This gives the protein CASSPGQGWQPQHF.